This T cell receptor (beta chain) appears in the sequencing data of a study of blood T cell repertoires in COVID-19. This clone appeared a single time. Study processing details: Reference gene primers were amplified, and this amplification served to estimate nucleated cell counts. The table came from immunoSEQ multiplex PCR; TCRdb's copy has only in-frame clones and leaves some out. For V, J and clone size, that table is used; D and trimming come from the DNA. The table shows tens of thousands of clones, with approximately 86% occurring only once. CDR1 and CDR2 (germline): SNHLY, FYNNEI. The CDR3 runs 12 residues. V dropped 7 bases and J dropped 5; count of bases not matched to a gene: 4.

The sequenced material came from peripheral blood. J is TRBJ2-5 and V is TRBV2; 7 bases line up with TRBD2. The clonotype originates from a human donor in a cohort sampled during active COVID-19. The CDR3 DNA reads TGTGCCAGCATCTGGACTAGGGAGACCCAGTACTTC. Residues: CASIWTRETQYF.